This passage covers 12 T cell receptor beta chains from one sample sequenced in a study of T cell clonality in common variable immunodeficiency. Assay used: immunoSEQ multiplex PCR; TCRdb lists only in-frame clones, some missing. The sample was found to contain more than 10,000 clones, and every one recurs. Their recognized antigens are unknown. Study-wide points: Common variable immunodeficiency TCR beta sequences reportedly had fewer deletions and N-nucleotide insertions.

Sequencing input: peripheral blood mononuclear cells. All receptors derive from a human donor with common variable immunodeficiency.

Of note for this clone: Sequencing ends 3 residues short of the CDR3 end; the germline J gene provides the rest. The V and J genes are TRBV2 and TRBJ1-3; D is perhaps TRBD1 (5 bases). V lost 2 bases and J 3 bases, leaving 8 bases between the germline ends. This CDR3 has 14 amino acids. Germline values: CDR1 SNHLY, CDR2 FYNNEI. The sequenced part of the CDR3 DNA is TGTGCCAGCAGTGAACAGGGTAGTGGAAACACC. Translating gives CASSEQGSGNT. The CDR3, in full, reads CASSEQGSGNTIYF.

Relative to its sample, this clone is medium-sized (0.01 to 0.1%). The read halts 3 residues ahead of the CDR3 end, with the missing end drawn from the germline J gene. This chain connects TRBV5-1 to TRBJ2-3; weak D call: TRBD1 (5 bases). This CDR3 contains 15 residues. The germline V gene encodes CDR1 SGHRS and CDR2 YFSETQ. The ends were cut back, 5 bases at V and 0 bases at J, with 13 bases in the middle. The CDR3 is CASSGADRSTDTQYF. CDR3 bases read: TGCGCCAGCAGTGGGGCGGATAGAAGCACAGATACG.

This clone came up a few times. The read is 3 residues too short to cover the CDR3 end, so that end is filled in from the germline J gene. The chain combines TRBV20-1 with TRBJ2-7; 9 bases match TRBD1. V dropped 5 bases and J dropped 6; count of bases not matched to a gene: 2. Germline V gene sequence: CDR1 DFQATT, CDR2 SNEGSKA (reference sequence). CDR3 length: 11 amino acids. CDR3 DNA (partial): TGCAGTGCTCAGACAGGGGGCGAG. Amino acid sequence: CSAQTGGE. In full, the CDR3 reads CSAQTGGEQYF.

CDR3 in amino acids: CAWSRVISGNTIYF. CDR3 bases read: TGTGCCTGGAGTCGGGTTATCTCTGGAAACACC. The chain joins TRBV30 to TRBJ1-3; unclear D gene. Coverage ceases 3 residues before the CDR3 finishes, and the germline J gene fills in the end. The CDR3 extends over 14 amino acids. V was clipped by 2 bases and J by 0 bases, with 8 bases between them. Germline assignment: CDR1 GTSNPN and CDR2 SVGIG (reference sequence).

CDR3: CASSIIRTERGRHNSPLHF. The CDR3 DNA, read in part, is TGTGCCAGTAGTATTATTCGGACAGAGAGGGGCCGTCACAATTCACCC. V is TRBV19 and J is TRBJ1-6, with D perhaps matching TRBD1 (6 bases). The read gets to within 3 residues of the CDR3 end, and the germline J gene fills in the rest. Per germline, CDR1 LNHDA and CDR2 SQIVND (reference sequence). V was clipped by 3 bases and J by 7 bases, with 25 bases between them. This CDR3 has 19 amino acids.

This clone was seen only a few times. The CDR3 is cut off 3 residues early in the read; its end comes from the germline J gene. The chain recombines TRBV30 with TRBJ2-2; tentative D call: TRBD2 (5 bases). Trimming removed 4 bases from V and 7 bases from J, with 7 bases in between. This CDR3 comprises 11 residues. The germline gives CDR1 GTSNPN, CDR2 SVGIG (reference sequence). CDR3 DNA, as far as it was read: TGTGCCTGGAAAGCGGACGGGGAG. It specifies CAWKADGE. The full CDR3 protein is CAWKADGELFF.

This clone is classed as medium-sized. The CDR3 reads CASSLGSGVTYEQYF. The sequenced part of the CDR3 DNA is TGCGCCAGCAGCTTGGGTAGCGGGGTCACCTACGAG. The genes are TRBV5-1 and TRBJ2-7, with TRBD2 matching 8 bases. From the germline J gene comes the end of the CDR3, since the read stops 3 residues before it. Unmatched junction bases numbered 4, after V lost 0 bases and J lost 2 bases. The CDR3 consists of 15 residues. Germline CDR1 SGHRS, CDR2 YFSETQ.

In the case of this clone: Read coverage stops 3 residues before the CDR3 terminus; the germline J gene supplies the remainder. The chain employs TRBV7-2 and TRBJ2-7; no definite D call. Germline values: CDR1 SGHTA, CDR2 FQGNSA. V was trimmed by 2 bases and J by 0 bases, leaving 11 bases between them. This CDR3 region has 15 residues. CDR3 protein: CASSLNRQISYEQYF. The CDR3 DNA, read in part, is TGTGCCAGCAGCTTAAACCGACAAATCTCCTACGAG.

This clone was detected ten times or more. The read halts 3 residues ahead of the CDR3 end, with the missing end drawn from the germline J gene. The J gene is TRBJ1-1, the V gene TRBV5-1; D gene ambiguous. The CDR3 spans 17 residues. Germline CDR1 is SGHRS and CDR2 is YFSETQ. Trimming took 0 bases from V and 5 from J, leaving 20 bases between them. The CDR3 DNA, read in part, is TGCGCCAGCAGCTTGGTTATCGGCGGGGTGGGGAGTACTGAA. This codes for CASSLVIGGVGSTE. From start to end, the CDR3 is CASSLVIGGVGSTEAFF.

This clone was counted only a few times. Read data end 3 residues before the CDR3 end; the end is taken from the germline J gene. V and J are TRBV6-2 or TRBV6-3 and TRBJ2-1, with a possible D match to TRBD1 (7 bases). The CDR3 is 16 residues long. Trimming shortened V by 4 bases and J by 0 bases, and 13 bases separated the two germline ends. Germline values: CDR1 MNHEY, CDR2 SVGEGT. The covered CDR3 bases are TGTGCCAGCAGTTCTCTCAGGGGGGCCTCCTACAATGAG. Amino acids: CASSSLRGASYNE. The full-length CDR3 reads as CASSSLRGASYNEQFF.

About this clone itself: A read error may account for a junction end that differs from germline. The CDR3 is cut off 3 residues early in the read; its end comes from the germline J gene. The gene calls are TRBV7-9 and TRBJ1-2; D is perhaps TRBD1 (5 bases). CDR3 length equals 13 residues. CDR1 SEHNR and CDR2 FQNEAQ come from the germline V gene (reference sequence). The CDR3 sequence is CSSSLETAGGYTF. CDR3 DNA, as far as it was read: TGTTCCAGCAGCTTAGAAACCGCAGGGGGC.

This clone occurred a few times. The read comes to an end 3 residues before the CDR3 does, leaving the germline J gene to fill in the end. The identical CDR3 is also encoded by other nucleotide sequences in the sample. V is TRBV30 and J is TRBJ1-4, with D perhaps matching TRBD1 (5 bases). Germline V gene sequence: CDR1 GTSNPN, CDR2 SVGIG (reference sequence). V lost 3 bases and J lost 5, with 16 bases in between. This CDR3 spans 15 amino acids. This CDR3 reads CAWSRASGTNEKLFF. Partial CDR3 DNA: TGTGCCTGGAGCAGGGCCAGTGGCACGAATGAAAAA.